These 8 T cell receptor beta chains came from one sample sequenced in a study of T-cell memory formation after mild COVID-19. Each CDR3 protein is one row after TCRdb ran MiXCR on the 5' RACE reads. The table has 280,000 or so distinct CDR3 sequences, around 8% seen once. The sequenced material came from PBMCs or a T cell subset sorted from them (not recorded which). These receptors all stem from a young man who had mild COVID-19 (a few samples of this study predate the infection). Cell type and time point are not known.

This clonotype was recorded at least ten times. This chain joins TRBV6-1 and TRBJ2-3; 7 bases map to TRBD2. J was trimmed by 2 bases and V by 3 bases; bases with no gene match: 5. There are 15 residues in the CDR3. CDR1 and CDR2 from the germline V gene are MNHNS and SASEGT. In nucleotides, the CDR3 is TGTGCCAGCAGTGAGAGCGGGGTCTACACAGATACGCAGTATTTT. Protein product: CASSESGVYTDTQYF.

On this clonotype itself: A much larger clone is a single base away; this may be a read error. The genes are TRBV7-8 and TRBJ2-3; TRBD1 matches 7 bases. The length of the CDR3 is 15 residues. Germline V gives CDR1 SGHVS, CDR2 FQNEAQ. The CDR3 sequence: CDSSWNRGDTDTQYF. The CDR3 DNA reads as TGTGACAGCAGCTGGAACAGGGGTGACACAGATACGCAGTATTTT. The variable domain in full, completed from reference TRBV7-8 and TRBJ2-3, reads GAGVSQSPRYKVAKRGQDVALRCDPISGHVSLFWYQQALGQGPEFLTYFQNEAQLDKSGLPSDRFFAERPEGSVSTLKIQRTQQEDSAVYLCDSSWNRGDTDTQYFGPGTRLTVL.

V gene TRBV29-1 combines with J gene TRBJ1-1, with a possible D match to TRBD1 (6 bases). The CDR3 loop spans 15 amino acids. V lost 8 bases and J 7 bases, leaving 26 bases between the germline ends. Germline V lookup: CDR1 SQVTM, CDR2 ANQGSEA. In DNA form, the CDR3 reads TGCAGCATTTCCCCCGACTACAGGGTTGGGTTTGAAGCTTTCTTT. Its translation is CSISPDYRVGFEAFF.

This clonotype showed up just a few times. The rearrangement joins TRBV5-6 to TRBJ2-5; either TRBD1 or TRBD2 may fit D (5 bases each). The ends were cut back, 0 bases at V and 5 bases at J, with 11 bases in the middle. CDR1 is SGHDT and CDR2 is YYEEEE in the germline V gene. This CDR3 comprises 14 residues. In DNA, the CDR3 is TGTGCCAGCAGCTTGGTCGGGACCCTGGAGACCCAGTACTTC. Its protein is CASSLVGTLETQYF.

This clonotype was observed a handful of times. The chain couples TRBV7-3 to TRBJ1-1; D is possibly TRBD1 (6 bases). Germline lookup yields CDR1 SGHTA and CDR2 FQGTGA. The CDR3 loop spans 18 amino acids. Trimming shortened V by 2 bases and J by 0 bases, and 19 bases separated the two germline ends. The CDR3 protein is CASSLFMGGSYMNTEAFF. The CDR3 region has the DNA TGTGCCAGCAGCTTATTTATGGGGGGCTCTTACATGAACACTGAAGCTTTCTTT. Variable domain in full (rest from reference TRBV7-3 and TRBJ1-1): GAGVSQTPSNKVTEKGKYVELRCDPISGHTALYWYRQSLGQGPEFLIYFQGTGAADDSGLPNDRFFAVRPEGSVSTLKIQRTERGDSAVYLCASSLFMGGSYMNTEAFFGQGTRLTVV.

CDR3 sequence reads: CASSLDPNPLLTVTDTQYF. CDR3 in DNA: TGTGCCAGCAGCTTAGACCCCAACCCCCTCCTCACCGTCACAGATACGCAGTATTTT. This chain links TRBV7-3 with TRBJ2-3, with D unresolved. Looked up from germline, CDR1 is SGHTA and CDR2 is FQGTGA. Trimming shortened V by 2 bases and J by 2 bases, and 23 bases separated the two germline ends. This CDR3 has 19 residues.

The rearrangement uses TRBV6-2 or TRBV6-3 and TRBJ1-6; D gene ambiguous. Germline-derived CDR1 and CDR2 are MNHEY and SVGEGT. V shed 6 bases and J shed 14 bases, with 11 bases lying between them. CDR3 length: 11 amino acids. The DNA for the CDR3 is TGTGCCAGCAGCCAAGGTGGTTCCCTCCACTTT. Residues: CASSQGGSLHF.

This clonotype showed up just a few times. The CDR3 here is CASSPSGGTSGELFF. The DNA of the CDR3 is TGTGCCAGCAGCCCTAGCGGGGGGACGTCCGGGGAGCTGTTTTTT. The chain is built from TRBV7-6 and TRBJ2-2; 11 positions match TRBD2. CDR3 length equals 15 residues. Germline lookup yields CDR1 SGHVS and CDR2 FNYEAQ. J lost 6 bases, V lost 5 bases, and 5 bases had no gene match.